This T cell receptor (beta chain) was sequenced during a study of Ad26.COV2.S vaccination and SARS-CoV-2 variants. Study-level information: This donor came from the COV1001 trial of Ad26.COV2.S. Study-wide points: Recipients of either vaccine or placebo displayed similar breadth of non-spike TCRs. Vaccinees showed greater spike-specific TCR breadth than placebo recipients.

Treatment in this sample: roughly 18 received Ad26.COV2.S at low or high dose, single or two shots; about 5 received placebo; per-sample allocation not given. Sample collection was performed on day 63 after the first vaccine or placebo injection. This adult donor, from Boston, was 18-55 years old. CDR1 is SGHAT and CDR2 is FQNNGV in the germline V gene. The length of the CDR3 is 16 residues. This clone was found a few times. Antigen unknown. A junction boundary mismatches the germline segment, possibly from a read error. This table comes from immunoSEQ multiplex PCR, and its TCRdb copy is limited to in-frame clones, with some not included. The table lists about 440,000 clones, about 90% of them singletons.

This sequence originates from a person aged 18-65 years who received the Ad26.COV2.S COVID-19 vaccine or a placebo. The genes are TRBV11-2 and TRBJ2-1, with 9 bases that match TRBD2. The source material was peripheral blood, sampled in a trial of Ad26.COV2.S vaccine versus placebo. The CDR3 loop reads CASSPPYGTSYTEQFF. CDR3 sequence (DNA): TGTGCCAGCAGCCCACCGTACGGGACTAGCTACACTGAGCAGTTCTTC.